Listed below are T cell receptor beta chains from one sample, sequenced in a study of shared clonotypes between healthy human individuals. Assay used: immunoSEQ multiplex PCR; TCRdb lists only in-frame clones, some missing. The table records just over 2,000,000 clones, less than 95% of them present only once. The sample comprised naive CD8+ T cells sorted from blood. The receptors come from a man between 18 and 29 years old in good health. CDR3s include the opening cysteine and the closing phenylalanine or tryptophan. Each record gives: CDR3 DNA, CDR3 protein, clone size, D gene, J gene, V gene. D genes are given only for firm matches. Size tells how often a clone was seen (once, few, many) or the class of an expanded clone, and some rows leave it out.

CDR3 DNA: TGTGCCAGCAGCCTCGGAATTTCTAGCACAGATACGCAGTATTTT
CDR3 protein: CASSLGISSTDTQYF
clone size: .
D gene: .
J gene: TRBJ2-3
V gene: TRBV13

CDR3 DNA: TGTGCCAGCAGTTCCCAACTAGCGGGAGTTAGGGATGAGCAGTTCTTC
CDR3 protein: CASSSQLAGVRDEQFF
clone size: .
D gene: TRBD2
J gene: TRBJ2-1
V gene: TRBV6-6

CDR3 DNA: TGTGCCAGCAGCTTAAAAAGCGGGACTGTCGCATACGAGCAGTACTTC
CDR3 protein: CASSLKSGTVAYEQYF
clone size: once
D gene: TRBD2
J gene: TRBJ2-7
V gene: TRBV7-9

CDR3 DNA: TGTGCCAGCGGAGACAGCGGTGCGAACTACGAGCAGTACTTC
CDR3 protein: CASGDSGANYEQYF
clone size: .
D gene: .
J gene: TRBJ2-7
V gene: TRBV28

CDR3 DNA: TGTGCCAGCAGCTTGATTGTGGACAGCCCTAACTATGGCTACACCTTC
CDR3 protein: CASSLIVDSPNYGYTF
clone size: .
D gene: .
J gene: TRBJ1-2
V gene: TRBV5-6

CDR3 DNA: TGCAGCGTTGGGGATTCGACTGGGACCCAGTACTTC
CDR3 protein: CSVGDSTGTQYF
clone size: .
D gene: .
J gene: TRBJ2-5
V gene: TRBV29-1

CDR3 DNA: TGTGCCATCAGTGAGAGGGGTGGGACTGAAGCTTTCTTT
CDR3 protein: CAISERGGTEAFF
clone size: .
D gene: .
J gene: TRBJ1-1
V gene: TRBV10-3

CDR3 DNA: TGTGCCAGCAATCCCCTAGCCTTTCAAAACCACAATGAGCAGTTCTTC
CDR3 protein: CASNPLAFQNHNEQFF
clone size: .
D gene: .
J gene: TRBJ2-1
V gene: TRBV27

CDR3 DNA: TGTGCCAGCAGTTTCGAGACAGCCCCTTCCTACGAGCAGTACTTC
CDR3 protein: CASSFETAPSYEQYF
clone size: .
D gene: .
J gene: TRBJ2-7
V gene: TRBV28

CDR3 DNA: TGTGCCAGCAGCGAGGGGAATGGGGACAATGAGCAGTTCTTC
CDR3 protein: CASSEGNGDNEQFF
clone size: .
D gene: .
J gene: TRBJ2-1
V gene: TRBV2

CDR3 DNA: TGTGCCAGCAGTTATACAGGGGCGCGTGAAAAACTGTTTTTT
CDR3 protein: CASSYTGAREKLFF
clone size: .
D gene: TRBD1
J gene: TRBJ1-4
V gene: TRBV6-5

CDR3 DNA: TGTGCCAGCAGCTTAGTGGGGCCGGGCTACGAGCAGTACTTC
CDR3 protein: CASSLVGPGYEQYF
clone size: .
D gene: .
J gene: TRBJ2-7
V gene: TRBV11-2

CDR3 DNA: TGTGCCAGCAGTCCATTGAATACCTATAATTCACCCCTCCACTTT
CDR3 protein: CASSPLNTYNSPLHF
clone size: .
D gene: .
J gene: TRBJ1-6
V gene: TRBV27

CDR3 DNA: TGTGCCAGCAGCGTAGGAGGCGGGACAGGGGTCTACGAGCAGTACTTC
CDR3 protein: CASSVGGGTGVYEQYF
clone size: .
D gene: TRBD1
J gene: TRBJ2-7
V gene: TRBV9

CDR3 DNA: TGTGCCAGCAGTTACTCCGGCTCAGGGGATGGCTACACCTTC
CDR3 protein: CASSYSGSGDGYTF
clone size: .
D gene: .
J gene: TRBJ1-2
V gene: TRBV6-5

CDR3 DNA: TGCAGCGTTGAAGAGGGACAGGGTGGCGAGACCCAGTACTTC
CDR3 protein: CSVEEGQGGETQYF
clone size: .
D gene: TRBD1
J gene: TRBJ2-5
V gene: TRBV29-1

CDR3 DNA: TGTGCCAGCAGCTTAAATAGCGGGAATCCCGATACGCAGTATTTT
CDR3 protein: CASSLNSGNPDTQYF
clone size: .
D gene: TRBD2
J gene: TRBJ2-3
V gene: TRBV7-6

CDR3 DNA: TGTGCCAGCAGTCCTTGGAGGGAGGCAACTAATGAAAAACTGTTTTTT
CDR3 protein: CASSPWREATNEKLFF
clone size: once
D gene: .
J gene: TRBJ1-4
V gene: TRBV28

CDR3 DNA: TGTGCCAGCAGTTCAGGACTAGCGGGACTTTCTTACAATGAGCAGTTCTTC
CDR3 protein: CASSSGLAGLSYNEQFF
clone size: .
D gene: TRBD2
J gene: TRBJ2-1
V gene: TRBV28

CDR3 DNA: TGTGCCAGCAGCTTAGGGACAGGCTTGATCAATGAGCAGTTCTTC
CDR3 protein: CASSLGTGLINEQFF
clone size: .
D gene: TRBD1
J gene: TRBJ2-1
V gene: TRBV11-1

CDR3 DNA: TGCGCCAGCAGCCAAGACCGTGGTTACTACGAGCAGTACTTC
CDR3 protein: CASSQDRGYYEQYF
clone size: .
D gene: .
J gene: TRBJ2-7
V gene: TRBV4-3

CDR3 DNA: TGTGCCTGGAGTGCCCTAATCGAGAACACCATATATTTT
CDR3 protein: CAWSALIENTIYF
clone size: .
D gene: .
J gene: TRBJ1-3
V gene: TRBV30

CDR3 DNA: TGTGCCAGCAGCCTAGACAGAGTTGAAGCTTTCTTT
CDR3 protein: CASSLDRVEAFF
clone size: .
D gene: .
J gene: TRBJ1-1
V gene: TRBV5-4

CDR3 DNA: TGTGCCAGCAGTTTCCCCGGGACAGGGAAAGAAAAACTGTTTTTT
CDR3 protein: CASSFPGTGKEKLFF
clone size: .
D gene: TRBD1
J gene: TRBJ1-4
V gene: TRBV28

CDR3 DNA: TGTGCCAGCAGCTTGGAGGCGGAGTTGCCTAAACTGTTTTTT
CDR3 protein: CASSLEAELPKLFF
clone size: .
D gene: .
J gene: TRBJ1-4
V gene: TRBV5-6

CDR3 DNA: TGTGCCAGCAGCCGAGGAGGCTCTGGAAACACCATATATTTT
CDR3 protein: CASSRGGSGNTIYF
clone size: .
D gene: .
J gene: TRBJ1-3
V gene: TRBV5-6

CDR3 DNA: TGTGCCAGCAGCTTAGCAACGGTTGGGGGCTATGAGCAGTTCTTC
CDR3 protein: CASSLATVGGYEQFF
clone size: .
D gene: .
J gene: TRBJ2-1
V gene: TRBV7-9

CDR3 DNA: TGTGCCAGCAGCGAAGAGATCTACGAGCAGTACTTC
CDR3 protein: CASSEEIYEQYF
clone size: .
D gene: .
J gene: TRBJ2-7
V gene: TRBV7-9

CDR3 DNA: TGTGCCAGCAGCGGATCATCAGAGCAGTACTTC
CDR3 protein: CASSGSSEQYF
clone size: few
D gene: .
J gene: TRBJ2-7
V gene: TRBV9

CDR3 DNA: TGTGCCAGCAGCTCGGACAGGGGGGAGGATCAGCCCCAGCATTTT
CDR3 protein: CASSSDRGEDQPQHF
clone size: .
D gene: TRBD1
J gene: TRBJ1-5
V gene: TRBV7-9

CDR3 DNA: TGTGCCAGCAGCTTAGGCGGGACTTCTTCGTACAATGAGCAGTTCTTC
CDR3 protein: CASSLGGTSSYNEQFF
clone size: .
D gene: .
J gene: TRBJ2-1
V gene: TRBV13

CDR3 DNA: TGTGCCAGCTTCCAGCGGTGCTACGAGCAGTACTTC
CDR3 protein: CASFQRCYEQYF
clone size: .
D gene: .
J gene: TRBJ2-7
V gene: TRBV6-5

CDR3 DNA: TGTGCCAGTACGGAAGGGTACGAGCAGTACTTC
CDR3 protein: CASTEGYEQYF
clone size: .
D gene: .
J gene: TRBJ2-7
V gene: TRBV6-5

CDR3 DNA: TGTGCCAGCAGCCCCATGGACAGTCCCACGGGGTACACCTTC
CDR3 protein: CASSPMDSPTGYTF
clone size: .
D gene: .
J gene: TRBJ1-2
V gene: TRBV9

CDR3 DNA: TGTGCCAGCAGCCTCCGGACGGGGGGAACTAATGAAAAACTGTTTTTT
CDR3 protein: CASSLRTGGTNEKLFF
clone size: .
D gene: .
J gene: TRBJ1-4
V gene: TRBV7-9

CDR3 DNA: TGCGCCAGCAGCTTTACCGGGGGCGACGAGCAGTACTTC
CDR3 protein: CASSFTGGDEQYF
clone size: once
D gene: .
J gene: TRBJ2-7
V gene: TRBV5-1

CDR3 DNA: TGCGCCAGCAGCTTTAATAGCGGGGGCACAGATACGCAGTATTTT
CDR3 protein: CASSFNSGGTDTQYF
clone size: .
D gene: TRBD2
J gene: TRBJ2-3
V gene: TRBV5-1

CDR3 DNA: TGTGCCAGCAGTACCCCCGAATACTATGGCTACACCTTC
CDR3 protein: CASSTPEYYGYTF
clone size: .
D gene: .
J gene: TRBJ1-2
V gene: TRBV7-9

CDR3 DNA: TGTGCCAGCAGTTACTCTATCGGACAGGCCGAGCAGTACTTC
CDR3 protein: CASSYSIGQAEQYF
clone size: .
D gene: TRBD1
J gene: TRBJ2-7
V gene: TRBV6-5

CDR3 DNA: TGTGCCAGCAGCTTAGCGGGGGGCGACCTTAGCAATCAGCCCCAGCATTTT
CDR3 protein: CASSLAGGDLSNQPQHF
clone size: few
D gene: .
J gene: TRBJ1-5
V gene: TRBV7-9

CDR3 DNA: TGTGCCAGCAGTGACAGGGACCAAAGGGAGACCCAGTACTTC
CDR3 protein: CASSDRDQRETQYF
clone size: .
D gene: TRBD1
J gene: TRBJ2-5
V gene: TRBV28

CDR3 DNA: TGTGCCAGCAGCTCCTTAAGGGTGGGGGACTACGAGCAGTACTTC
CDR3 protein: CASSSLRVGDYEQYF
clone size: .
D gene: .
J gene: TRBJ2-7
V gene: TRBV7-2

CDR3 DNA: TGTGCCAGCAGTGAATTGGGAGCGGGGGGGATCTACGAGCAGTACTTC
CDR3 protein: CASSELGAGGIYEQYF
clone size: once
D gene: TRBD2
J gene: TRBJ2-7
V gene: TRBV6-1

CDR3 DNA: TGTGCCTGGGGGGGACAGGGAGGCCAGCCCCAGCATTTT
CDR3 protein: CAWGGQGGQPQHF
clone size: .
D gene: TRBD1
J gene: TRBJ1-5
V gene: TRBV30

CDR3 DNA: TGCAGCGTTGATCACCAGGGGAATAGCTATGGCTACACCTTC
CDR3 protein: CSVDHQGNSYGYTF
clone size: .
D gene: .
J gene: TRBJ1-2
V gene: TRBV29-1

CDR3 DNA: TGTGCCAGTAGTTCCGGTATCCAGCCCCAGCATTTT
CDR3 protein: CASSSGIQPQHF
clone size: .
D gene: .
J gene: TRBJ1-5
V gene: TRBV19

CDR3 DNA: TGCAGCGCCGGGACAGGGGCTAACGGGGAGCTGTTTTTT
CDR3 protein: CSAGTGANGELFF
clone size: .
D gene: TRBD1
J gene: TRBJ2-2
V gene: TRBV29-1

CDR3 DNA: TGTGCCAGCAGCTCGGGACCGGGACAGGGTCTCTACGAGCAGTACTTC
CDR3 protein: CASSSGPGQGLYEQYF
clone size: once
D gene: TRBD1
J gene: TRBJ2-7
V gene: TRBV13

CDR3 DNA: TGTGCCTGGAGTAAACTAGCGGGAGATCATGAGCAGTTCTTC
CDR3 protein: CAWSKLAGDHEQFF
clone size: .
D gene: TRBD2
J gene: TRBJ2-1
V gene: TRBV30